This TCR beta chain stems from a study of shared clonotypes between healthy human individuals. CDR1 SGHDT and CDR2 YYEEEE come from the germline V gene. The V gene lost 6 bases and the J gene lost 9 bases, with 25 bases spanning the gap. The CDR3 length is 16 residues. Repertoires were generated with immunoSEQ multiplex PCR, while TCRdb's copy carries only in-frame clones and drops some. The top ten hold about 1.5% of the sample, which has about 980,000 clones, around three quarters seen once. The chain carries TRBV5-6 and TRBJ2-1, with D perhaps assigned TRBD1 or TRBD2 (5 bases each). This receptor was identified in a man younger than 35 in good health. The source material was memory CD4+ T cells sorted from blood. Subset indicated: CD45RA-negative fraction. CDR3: CASIRSDSISGSEQFF. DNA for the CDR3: TGTGCCAGCATCCGCTCCGACAGTATCTCTGGGAGTGAGCAGTTCTTC.